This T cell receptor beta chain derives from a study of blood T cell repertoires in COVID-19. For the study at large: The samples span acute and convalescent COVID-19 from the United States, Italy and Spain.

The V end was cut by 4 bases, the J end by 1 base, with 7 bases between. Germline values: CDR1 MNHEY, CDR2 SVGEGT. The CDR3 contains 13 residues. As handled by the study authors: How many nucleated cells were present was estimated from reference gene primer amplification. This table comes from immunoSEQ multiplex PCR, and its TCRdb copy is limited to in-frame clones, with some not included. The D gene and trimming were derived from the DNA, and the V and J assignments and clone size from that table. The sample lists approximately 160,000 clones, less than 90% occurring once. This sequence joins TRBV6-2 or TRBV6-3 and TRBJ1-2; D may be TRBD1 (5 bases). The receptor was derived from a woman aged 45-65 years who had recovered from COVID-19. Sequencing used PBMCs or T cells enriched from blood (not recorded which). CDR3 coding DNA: TGTGCCAGCAGTTCCCAGGGTAACTATGGCTACACCTTC. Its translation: CASSSQGNYGYTF.